This record looks at one T cell receptor beta chain sequence and its context. The target antigen is unknown. From germline, CDR1 is LGHNA and CDR2 YSLEER. Trimming cost V 0 bases and J 4 bases; bases outside gene matches: 4. The CDR3 has 17 residues. TCRdb called the reads again in MiXCR, with one record for every CDR3 protein. Among approximately 110,000 distinct CDR3 sequences listed, 30% to 40% were seen once. This specimen belongs to a study of T cell repertoires in cytomegalovirus infection. Study-level background: Recently identified HLA-C-restricted and well-studied HLA-B-restricted CMV epitopes were used. CMV infection and matching HLA type were both indicated by public TCR beta signatures.

This sample comprised CD8+ T cells from cultured PBMCs, obtained from culture after CMV antigen stimulation. The chain carries TRBV4-3 and TRBJ1-6, with 9 bases that match TRBD1. The source of this sequence is a human donor in good health (CMV status not recorded). Some clones in this sample may be carry-over from other donors' samples. Here the CDR3 DNA reads TGCGCCAGCAGCCAAGATCCGGGGACAGGGTATAATTCACCCCTCCACTTT. This codes for CASSQDPGTGYNSPLHF.